The T cell receptor (beta chain) described here comes from a study of blood T cells in healthy people across ages. General observations from the study: Naive CD4+ cell counts and diversity both ran higher in long-lived than in aged donors.

A minimum of 6 micrograms of total RNA was extracted per sample. About this clonotype itself: The antigen remains undetermined.

Deletions cut 6 bases from V and 1 base from J, with 9 bases between. The germline V gene encodes CDR1 SQVTM and CDR2 ANQGSEA. This CDR3 contains 12 residues. A J-beta primer mix and a sample-barcoded 5' primer were used in a second PCR of about 7 to 11 cycles. The template-switch adaptor was a 5' adaptor with 12 random nucleotides. It tagged each cDNA molecule. From the 5' RACE reads, TCRdb called clonotypes with MiXCR, one entry per CDR3 protein. The sample lists some 1.5 million distinct CDR3 sequences; 28% were seen once. The specimen sequenced was blood. The rearrangement links TRBV29-1 to TRBJ1-1; D is perhaps TRBD1 (5 bases). The receptor's source is a woman under 40 in good health. CDR3 DNA sequence: TGCAGCGTCCGGGGCTCGAACACTGAAGCTTTCTTT. Encoded protein: CSVRGSNTEAFF.